This TCR beta chain was captured in a study of shared clonotypes between healthy human individuals. Concerning this clone itself: Its antigen remains unknown.

This CDR3 is built from 14 residues. Trimming pared 5 bases from V and 1 base from J, leaving 9 bases between. Germline CDR1 SGHVS, CDR2 FQNEAQ. DNA at around 190 ng, some 31,000 T cell genomes, went into sorted-subset replicate PCRs. Using immunoSEQ multiplex PCR, the repertoire was profiled, and TCRdb retains in-frame clones only, with some absent. The sample has a few hundred thousand clones, around 97% seen once. Study-wide points: Among donors, sharing of clonotypes was expected to be affected by sequencing depth.

This rearrangement joins TRBV7-8 to TRBJ2-4, with D unclear. The sequence was collected from a woman younger than 45 in good health. The specimen sequenced was naive CD4+ T cells sorted from blood. The subset: CD45RA+ positively selected. The CDR3 sequence is CASSPRVAKNIQYF. CDR3 bases: TGTGCCAGCAGCCCACGGGTCGCCAAAAACATTCAGTACTTC.